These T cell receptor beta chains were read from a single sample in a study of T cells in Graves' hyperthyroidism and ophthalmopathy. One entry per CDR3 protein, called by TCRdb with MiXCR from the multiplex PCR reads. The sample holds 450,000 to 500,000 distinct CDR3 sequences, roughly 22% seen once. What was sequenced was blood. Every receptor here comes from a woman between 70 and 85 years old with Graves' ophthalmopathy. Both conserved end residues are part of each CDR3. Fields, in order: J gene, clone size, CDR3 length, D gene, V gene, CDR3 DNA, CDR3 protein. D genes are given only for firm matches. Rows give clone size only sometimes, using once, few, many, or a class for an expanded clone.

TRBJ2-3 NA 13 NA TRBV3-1 TGTGCCAGCAGCCATCTTCGGGAGAACTTACAGTATTTT CASSHLRENLQYF
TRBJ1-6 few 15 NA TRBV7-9 TGTGCCAGCAGCCCCGCGGGGGGGGGAGGATCACCCCTCCACTTT CASSPAGGGGSPLHF
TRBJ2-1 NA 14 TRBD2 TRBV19 TGTGCCAGTAGTATCGGGACTAGCCCCCGTGAGCAGTTCTTC CASSIGTSPREQFF
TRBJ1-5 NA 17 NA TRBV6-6 TGTGCCAGCAGTTACTCTTTTAGGATCGGGTTGGGTCAGCCCCAGCATTTT CASSYSFRIGLGQPQHF
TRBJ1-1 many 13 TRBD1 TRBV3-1 TGTGCCAGCAGCCAGGCGACAGGGTCTGAAGCTTTCTTT CASSQATGSEAFF
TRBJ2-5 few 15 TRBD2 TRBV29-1 TGCAGCGTTGATCCCCTAGCGGGAGTATTAGAGACCCAGTACTTC CSVDPLAGVLETQYF
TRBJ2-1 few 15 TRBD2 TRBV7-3 TGTGCCAGCAGCTTTGGACTAGGGGATTCCTATGAGCAGTTCTTC CASSFGLGDSYEQFF
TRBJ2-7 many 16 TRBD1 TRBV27 TGTGCCAGCAGTTTGAATGGGGGCCTCTTGACAGGGGAGCAGTACTTC CASSLNGGLLTGEQYF
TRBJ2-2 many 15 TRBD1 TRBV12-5 TGTGCTAGTGGGCTGGGGACAGGTGACACCGGGGAGCTGTTTTTT CASGLGTGDTGELFF
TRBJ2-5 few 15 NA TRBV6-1 TGTGCCAGCAGTGGACCCAAAAACCCGGTCGGGACCCAGTACTTC CASSGPKNPVGTQYF